The 18 T cell receptor beta chains listed next were all sequenced from one sample in a study of blood T cell repertoires in COVID-19. TCRdb's table, derived via immunoSEQ multiplex PCR, lists solely in-frame clones and lacks some. The data hold about 210,000 clones, with roughly four fifths observed a single time. Specimen: peripheral blood. Receptor source: a woman in her 40s with acute or convalescent COVID-19.

The genes are TRBV18 and TRBJ1-5; TRBD1 agrees at 8 bases. The germline CDR1 and CDR2 sequences are KGHSH and LQKENI. V dropped 4 bases and J dropped 3; count of bases not matched to a gene: 5. There are 15 residues in the CDR3. The CDR3, as DNA: TGTGCCAGCTCACTGACAGGGGCGACCAATCAGCCCCAGCATTTT. This translates into CASSLTGATNQPQHF.

The V call is TRBV29-1, the J call TRBJ2-7; tentative D call: TRBD1 (6 bases). This CDR3 has 13 amino acids. Germline V gene sequence: CDR1 SQVTM, CDR2 ANQGSEA. With 7 bases removed from V and 9 bases from J, the gap between germline ends came to 22 bases. This chain's CDR3 is CSAYIDRMYGQYF. CDR3 nucleotides: TGCAGCGCCTACATTGACAGGATGTATGGGCAGTACTTC.

J is TRBJ2-7 and V is TRBV7-8; TRBD1 is a possible D gene (6 bases). CDR1 is SGHVS, CDR2 FQNEAQ, per germline. Trimming took 5 bases from V and 5 from J, leaving 13 bases between them. The CDR3 covers 13 residues. CDR3 nucleotides: TGTGCCAGCAGCGAGCGACAGGTTCACGAGCAGTACTTC. Translation: CASSERQVHEQYF. The complete variable domain, with remaining parts taken from reference TRBV7-8 and TRBJ2-7, reads GAGVSQSPRYKVAKRGQDVALRCDPISGHVSLFWYQQALGQGPEFLTYFQNEAQLDKSGLPSDRFFAERPEGSVSTLKIQRTQQEDSAVYLCASSERQVHEQYFGPGTRLTVT.

This clone was picked up a small number of times. The genes are TRBV4-3 and TRBJ2-1, with D maybe TRBD2 (5 bases). The V gene's germline CDR1 is LGHNA and CDR2 YSLEER. The CDR3 runs to 17 residues. V shed 2 bases and J shed 0 bases, with 14 bases lying between them. The CDR3 DNA follows: TGCGCCAGCAGCCAACAGCTCGGGGAGAGCTCCTACAATGAGCAGTTCTTC. It encodes CASSQQLGESSYNEQFF.

The V call is TRBV3-1 (or the pseudogene TRBV3-2), the J call TRBJ2-1; TRBD1 is a possible D gene (5 bases). The CDR3 totals 20 residues. Trimming pared 4 bases from V and 0 bases from J, leaving 25 bases between. Germline V gives CDR1 LGHDT, CDR2 YNNKEL (reference sequence). CDR3 coding DNA: TGTGCCAGCAGCCCCGTCTATTTAGTTCCACACAGGAGCTCCTACAATGAGCAGTTCTTC. Translated, it gives CASSPVYLVPHRSSYNEQFF.

This sequence joins TRBV27 and TRBJ2-1; TRBD1 might be the D (6 bases). Trimming took off 2 bases at V and 5 bases at J, with 10 bases between the two ends. This CDR3 spans 14 amino acids. CDR1 is MNHEY and CDR2 is SMNVEV in the germline V gene (reference sequence). CDR3 bases: TGTGCCAGCAGTTTAGGGACACAAAACAATGAGCAGTTCTTC. Its translation: CASSLGTQNNEQFF.

The chain recombines TRBV2 with TRBJ2-6; 9 bases align to TRBD1. The CDR3 runs to 16 residues. V lost 8 bases to trimming and J lost 0 bases; unmatched junction nucleotides: 5. Looked up from germline, CDR1 is SNHLY and CDR2 is FYNNEI. The CDR3 sequence: CASPGTGSSGANVLTF. The CDR3 coding sequence is TGTGCCAGCCCCGGGACAGGGAGCTCTGGGGCCAACGTCCTGACTTTC.

A remark on this clone: No conserved phenylalanine or tryptophan is present at the end of the CDR3, so a read error is the likely explanation. V is TRBV2 and J is TRBJ2-7; maybe TRBD2 (6 bases). Germline V gene sequence: CDR1 SNHLY, CDR2 FYNNEI. Trimming pared 10 bases from V and 4 bases from J, leaving 23 bases between. This CDR3 is built from 15 residues. In nucleotides, the CDR3 is TGTGCCACCCGACAGAGGGAGGCCCCCTTTTACGAGCAGTACCTC. This gives the protein CATRQREAPFYEQYL.

The gene calls are TRBV19 and TRBJ2-3; D might be TRBD2 (5 bases). The CDR3 has 19 amino acids. V gave up 0 bases and J gave up 7 bases, with 26 bases separating them. CDR1 LNHDA and CDR2 SQIVND come from the germline V gene (reference sequence). The CDR3 reads CASSIDPWGEAPNRYTQYF. In DNA form, the CDR3 reads TGTGCCAGTAGTATAGATCCCTGGGGAGAAGCCCCGAACCGATATACGCAGTATTTT.

This sequence joins TRBV11-2 and TRBJ2-5; the D gene is possibly TRBD2 (5 bases). Trimming removed 2 bases at V and 4 bases at J, with 11 bases between. CDR1 is SGHAT and CDR2 is FQNNGV in the germline V gene. The length of the CDR3 is 14 residues. The CDR3, as DNA: TGTGCCAGCAGCTTAAATTCCGGGGTAGAGACCCAGTACTTC. Amino acid sequence: CASSLNSGVETQYF.

The gene calls are TRBV27 and TRBJ1-1; D gene ambiguous. This CDR3 spans 13 amino acids. V was trimmed by 5 bases and J by 1 base, leaving 8 bases between them. Germline V gene data show CDR1 as MNHEY and CDR2 as SMNVEV (reference sequence). DNA for the CDR3: TGTGCCAGCAGTCTTAGACAGAACACTGAAGCTTTCTTT. Translating gives CASSLRQNTEAFF.

For the CDR3, the DNA is TGTGCCTCGACCATTCTAGCGTCCACCTACGAGCAGTACTTC. This gives the protein CASTILASTYEQYF. The chain recombines TRBV30 with TRBJ2-7, with D possibly being TRBD2 (6 bases). Germline V lookup: CDR1 GTSNPN, CDR2 SVGIG (reference sequence). The CDR3 extends over 14 amino acids. V dropped 7 bases and J dropped 2 bases, with 18 bases sitting between them.

The rearrangement uses TRBV6-1 and TRBJ2-2; 9 positions agree with TRBD2. The CDR3 totals 16 residues. Per germline, CDR1 MNHNS and CDR2 SASEGT. V was pared by 2 bases and J by 6 bases, with 7 bases of the junction left unmatched. CDR3 DNA: TGTGCCAGCAGTGAACTGGCGGGAGGGACCTCCGGGGAGCTGTTTTTT. Residues: CASSELAGGTSGELFF.

About this clone: The sample contains more than one DNA sequence encoding this CDR3. V is TRBV7-9 and J is TRBJ2-3, with TRBD2 identical over 7 bases. Germline CDR1 SEHNR, CDR2 FQNEAQ (reference sequence). Trimming at V came to 6 bases and at J to 4 bases, leaving 7 bases not matched to a gene. The CDR3 runs to 14 residues. CDR3 residues: CASSLTSQADTQYF. The CDR3 region has the DNA TGTGCCAGCAGTTTGACTAGCCAGGCAGATACGCAGTATTTT. Filled out from reference TRBV7-9 and TRBJ2-3, the complete variable domain reads DTGVSQNPRHKITKRGQNVTFRCDPISEHNRLYWYRQTLGQGPEFLTYFQNEAQLEKSRLLSDRFSAERPKGSFSTLEIQRTEQGDSAMYLCASSLTSQADTQYFGPGTRLTVL.

CDR3 residues: CASSYASEQYF. Here the CDR3 DNA reads TGTGCCAGCAGTTACGCGAGCGAGCAGTACTTC. The V gene is TRBV6-5, the J gene TRBJ2-7, with no clear D. This CDR3 comprises 11 residues. Germline V gene sequence: CDR1 MNHEY, CDR2 SVGAGI. V gave up 2 bases and J gave up 6 bases, with 5 bases separating them.

V gene TRBV5-1 combines with J gene TRBJ1-4; 7 nucleotides line up with TRBD1. Germline V gene lookup returns CDR1 SGHRS and CDR2 YFSETQ. The V segment lost 2 bases and the J segment 6 bases; nucleotides outside the gene matches: 4. The CDR3 covers 14 residues. In DNA, the CDR3 is TGCGCCAGCAGCTTTCAGACAGGGTATGAAAAACTGTTTTTT. Its protein product is CASSFQTGYEKLFF.

The rearrangement joins TRBV27 to TRBJ2-1; 12 nucleotides match TRBD2. Germline trimming cut 4 bases from V and 4 bases from J; bases unmatched to any gene: 5. The CDR3 totals 16 residues. CDR1 MNHEY and CDR2 SMNVEV come from the germline V gene (reference sequence). For the CDR3, the DNA is TGTGCCAGCAGTTCGGGACTAGCGGGTTCTTACAATGAGCAGTTCTTC. Protein product: CASSSGLAGSYNEQFF.

The J gene is TRBJ1-1, the V gene TRBV7-3, with unresolved D. The CDR3 has 15 residues. The ends were cut back, 2 bases at V and 0 bases at J, with 10 bases in the middle. In germline, CDR1 is SGHTA, CDR2 FQGTGA. CDR3 coding DNA: TGTGCCAGCAGCTTACTTGCGGTTATGAACACTGAAGCTTTCTTT. Amino acid sequence: CASSLLAVMNTEAFF.